This TCR beta chain was obtained from a study of Ad26.COV2.S vaccination and SARS-CoV-2 variants. Study at large: Ad26.COV2.S, an intramuscular injection, was given once or twice 56 days apart.

Measured with immunoSEQ multiplex PCR; TCRdb has only the in-frame clones, and not every one. The sample lists hundreds of thousands of clones, about 90% occurring once. This CDR3 contains 16 residues. CDR1 and CDR2 from the germline V gene are SEHNR and FQNEAQ (reference sequence). V was shortened by 5 bases and J by 1 base, with 16 bases between the two germline ends. This clone was observed once. The target antigen is unknown. Study-level findings and limits: Non-spike TCR breadth did not differ much between vaccine and placebo recipients. After vaccination, substantial breadth of spike-specific CD8+ and CD4+ responses was reported.

Treatment of the sample: 19 received Ad26.COV2.S at low or high dose, single or two shots; 5 received placebo; per-sample allocation not given. Samples were taken on day 63 after the first vaccine or placebo injection. V gene TRBV7-9 combines with J gene TRBJ2-3, with TRBD1 as a possible D gene (6 bases). This clonotype was obtained from a person between 18 and 65 years old who received the Ad26.COV2.S COVID-19 vaccine or a placebo. The sample in question was peripheral blood, obtained in a trial of Ad26.COV2.S vaccine versus placebo. The CDR3 spells CASSIRHREGTDTQYF. CDR3 DNA sequence: TGTGCCAGCAGCATTAGGCACAGGGAAGGCACAGATACGCAGTATTTT.